This TCR beta chain was retrieved from a study of early T cells in non-severe SARS-CoV-2 infection. Broader study findings: Matching with VDJdb favored anti-spike CD8 responses (missing private and CD4 specificities).

This clonotype has more than one count but fewer than ten. The antigen remains undetermined. With 7 bases removed from V and 6 bases from J, the gap between germline ends came to 10 bases. The germline CDR1 and CDR2 sequences are LNHNV and YYDKDF (reference sequence). The CDR3 totals 12 residues. The library protocol tagged individual cDNA molecules with unique molecular identifiers. TCRdb fed the 5' RACE reads into MiXCR, producing one record per CDR3 protein. The sample consists of some 61,000 distinct CDR3 sequences, less than 15% of them appearing once. The chain recombines TRBV15 with TRBJ2-1; D is perhaps TRBD2 (6 bases). The sample taken for sequencing was whole blood. This TCR derives from an adult who was a healthcare worker with PCR-confirmed SARS-CoV-2 infection or an uninfected control (not recorded which). As DNA, the CDR3 is TGTGCCACCACCCCGGGGGTCAATGAGCAGTTCTTC. Translation: CATTPGVNEQFF.